This entry lists 18 T cell receptor beta chains sequenced from one sample in a study of blood T cell repertoires in COVID-19. Data came from immunoSEQ multiplex PCR; TCRdb stores just in-frame clones and leaves some out. The sample carries approximately 310,000 clones, approximately 83% recorded once. The sequenced sample consisted of PBMCs or T cells enriched from blood (not recorded which). These receptors originate from a man younger than 40 who had recovered from COVID-19.

The chain employs TRBV6-1 and TRBJ2-1; 7 bases match TRBD1. Losses at the gene ends were 3 bases for V and 0 bases for J; bases not matched to a gene: 8. The CDR3 consists of 17 residues. Germline V gives CDR1 MNHNS, CDR2 SASEGT. This CDR3 reads CASSETTGAASYNEQFF. In nucleotides, the CDR3 is TGTGCCAGCAGTGAGACAACAGGGGCCGCCTCCTACAATGAGCAGTTCTTC.

The V call is TRBV15, the J call TRBJ1-2; the D gene is possibly TRBD1 (5 bases). Deletions cut 0 bases from V and 4 bases from J, with 12 bases between. The CDR3 loop spans 15 amino acids. Germline V lookup: CDR1 LNHNV, CDR2 YYDKDF (reference sequence). CDR3 DNA: TGTGCCACCAGCAGAGATCGGGGGATTGGCTATGGCTACACCTTC. Amino acid sequence: CATSRDRGIGYGYTF.

This chain links TRBV6-1 with TRBJ2-1, with TRBD2 identical over 12 bases. Per the germline V gene, CDR1 is MNHNS and CDR2 is SASEGT. Trimming removed 4 bases from V and 0 bases from J; junction bases left unmatched: 4. The CDR3 is 17 residues long. CDR3 loop: CASSVPTSGSSYNEQFF. In DNA form, the CDR3 reads TGTGCCAGCAGTGTCCCGACTAGCGGGAGCTCCTACAATGAGCAGTTCTTC.

The V and J genes are TRBV2 and TRBJ1-2; D might be TRBD1 (5 bases). The CDR3 is made up of 15 amino acids. CDR1 SNHLY and CDR2 FYNNEI come from the germline V gene. The ends were cut back, 6 bases at V and 0 bases at J, with 14 bases in the middle. As DNA, the CDR3 is TGTGCCAGCAGGTCCCTCGGGGGATCTAACTATGGCTACACCTTC. Translation gives CASRSLGGSNYGYTF.

The chain is built from TRBV7-6 and TRBJ2-5; D possibly corresponds to TRBD1 (5 bases). This CDR3 comprises 14 residues. Looked up from germline, CDR1 is SGHVS and CDR2 is FNYEAQ. Trimming cost V 1 base and J 6 bases, with 12 bases left between them. The CDR3 region has the DNA TGTGCCAGCAGCTTAGGTCGATTGGGGCAGACCCAGTACTTC. It is translated as CASSLGRLGQTQYF.

The chain employs TRBV7-8 and TRBJ1-1; D not certain. Germline loops: CDR1 SGHVS, CDR2 FQNEAQ. The CDR3 loop spans 13 amino acids. V lost 5 bases and J lost 4, with 11 bases in between. The CDR3 spells CASSIRQVTEAFF. The CDR3 DNA reads TGTGCCAGCAGCATCCGCCAGGTCACTGAAGCTTTCTTT.

Worth noting for this clone: The identical CDR3 is also encoded by other nucleotide sequences in the sample. This chain connects TRBV19 to TRBJ1-2, with 10 bases that match TRBD1. The CDR3 length is 14 residues. The V and J ends lost 7 bases and 2 bases, in that order; junction bases with no gene match: 4. Germline assignment: CDR1 LNHDA and CDR2 SQIVND (reference sequence). CDR3: CASTRDRGNYGYTF. CDR3 sequence (DNA): TGTGCCAGTACCCGGGACAGGGGAAACTATGGCTACACCTTC.

V is TRBV15 and J is TRBJ1-1; D uncertain. The V gene lost 4 bases and the J gene lost 9 bases, with 12 bases spanning the gap. In germline, CDR1 is LNHNV, CDR2 YYDKDF (reference sequence). The CDR3 totals 12 residues. CDR3 DNA sequence: TGTGCCACCAGCACTCAGACTAGTAAAGCTTTCTTT. Encoded protein: CATSTQTSKAFF. The full variable domain, in which reference TRBV15 and TRBJ1-1 provide the parts outside the CDR3, is DAMVIQNPRYQVTQFGKPVTLSCSQTLNHNVMYWYQQKSSQAPKLLFHYYDKDFNNEADTPDNFQSRRPNTSFCFLDIRSPGLGDTAMYLCATSTQTSKAFFGQGTRLTVV.

The rearrangement joins TRBV19 to TRBJ2-1, with TRBD2 identical over 7 bases. The V gene's germline CDR1 is LNHDA and CDR2 SQIVND (reference sequence). Losses at the gene ends were 5 bases for V and 9 bases for J; bases not matched to a gene: 10. This CDR3 region has 14 residues. The CDR3 coding sequence is TGTGCCAGTAGTGGCGTAGCGGGCCGTCTTGAGCAGTTCTTC. This codes for CASSGVAGRLEQFF. The variable domain in full, with the rest retrieved from reference TRBV19 and TRBJ2-1, is DGGITQSPKYLFRKEGQNVTLSCEQNLNHDAMYWYRQDPGQGLRLIYYSQIVNDFQKGDIAEGYSVSREKKESFPLTVTSAQKNPTAFYLCASSGVAGRLEQFFGPGTRLTVL.

Only one count was recorded for this clone. The chain links TRBV3-1 (or the pseudogene TRBV3-2) to TRBJ2-1; the match to TRBD2 covers 7 bases. The CDR3 runs to 16 residues. V was pared by 1 base and J by 5 bases, with 8 bases of the junction left unmatched. From germline, CDR1 is LGHDT and CDR2 YNNKEL (reference sequence). The CDR3 region is CASSQGRPGRNNEQFF. The CDR3 bases are TGTGCCAGCAGCCAAGGTCGGCCCGGGAGGAACAATGAGCAGTTCTTC.

The CDR3 spells CASSLAPVGQGVHGYTF. The CDR3 DNA is TGTGCCAGCAGCTTAGCGCCGGTAGGACAGGGGGTACATGGCTACACCTTC. The genes are TRBV7-2 and TRBJ1-2, with 10 bases aligning to TRBD1. V lost 0 bases, J lost 6 bases, and 10 bases stayed unmatched. Germline V lookup: CDR1 SGHTA, CDR2 FQGNSA. The CDR3 totals 17 residues. Filled out from reference TRBV7-2 and TRBJ1-2, the complete variable domain reads GAGVSQSPSNKVTEKGKDVELRCDPISGHTALYWYRQSLGQGLEFLIYFQGNSAPDKSGLPSDRFSAERTGGSVSTLTIQRTQQEDSAVYLCASSLAPVGQGVHGYTFGSGTRLTVV.

J is TRBJ1-5 and V is TRBV19; 9 bases map to TRBD1. CDR1 LNHDA and CDR2 SQIVND come from the germline V gene (reference sequence). The CDR3 loop spans 15 amino acids. The V gene end was trimmed by 7 bases and the J gene end by 9 bases; junction bases not matched to a gene: 13. The CDR3 sequence is CASIQTGGGWRPQHF. In DNA form, the CDR3 reads TGTGCCAGTATACAGACAGGGGGGGGCTGGAGGCCCCAGCATTTT.

About this clone itself: The junction and the germline gene differ at one end; a read error may be behind it. The V and J genes are TRBV12-5 and TRBJ1-2; no clear D. The CDR3 loop spans 14 amino acids. Germline V gene sequence: CDR1 LGHNT, CDR2 FRNRAP. The DNA of the CDR3 is TGTGCTAGTGGTTTGTGGGGAGTCCGCTATGGCCACACCTTC. It is translated as CASGLWGVRYGHTF.

The chain links TRBV7-2 to TRBJ2-2, with 7 bases lining up with TRBD2. Germline lookup yields CDR1 SGHTA and CDR2 FQGNSA. This CDR3 is built from 15 residues. The junction had 8 bases not matched to a gene; V was cut back by 4 bases and J by 6 bases. CDR3 amino acids: CASSSEATSPGELFF. The CDR3 DNA sequence: TGTGCCAGCAGCTCGGAGGCGACTAGCCCCGGGGAGCTGTTTTTT.

The chain is built from TRBV5-1 and TRBJ1-2; 7 bases line up with TRBD1. CDR3 length: 15 residues. Germline V gene lookup returns CDR1 SGHRS and CDR2 YFSETQ. V was clipped by 2 bases and J by 8 bases; unmatched bases: 12. The CDR3 region has the DNA TGCGCCAGCAGCTTTGGGAGACAGGGTAAGGACGGCTACACCTTC. It is translated as CASSFGRQGKDGYTF.

This clone showed up just once. The rearrangement uses TRBV4-2 and TRBJ2-3; TRBD2 matches 16 bases. Germline loops: CDR1 LGHNA, CDR2 YNFKEQ. The CDR3 length is 17 residues. Trimming cost V 4 bases and J 4 bases; bases outside gene matches: 5. The CDR3 DNA is TGTGCCAGCAGCCTGGGACTAGCGGGGGGGACCGCAGATACGCAGTATTTT. Residues: CASSLGLAGGTADTQYF.

The rearrangement links TRBV6-5 to TRBJ1-2; 11 bases are a match to TRBD1. The CDR3 covers 13 residues. Per the germline V gene, CDR1 is MNHEY and CDR2 is SVGAGI. J lost 3 bases, V lost 8 bases, and 2 bases had no gene match. The CDR3 protein is CASWDRGDYGYTF. The CDR3 DNA reads TGTGCCAGCTGGGACAGGGGGGACTATGGCTACACCTTC.

This sequence joins TRBV7-9 and TRBJ2-1; TRBD2 agrees at 13 bases. The CDR3 length is 14 residues. Per germline, CDR1 SEHNR and CDR2 FQNEAQ (reference sequence). J gave up 10 bases and V 5 bases, and 5 bases lay outside the gene matches. The CDR3 spells CASSAGGLAGEQFF. Written as DNA, the CDR3 is TGTGCCAGCAGCGCCGGGGGACTAGCGGGGGAGCAGTTCTTC.